The T cell receptor beta chain described here comes from a study of T cell repertoires in cytomegalovirus infection. In TCRdb, the reads were re-called with MiXCR into one record per CDR3 protein. The sample includes about 310,000 distinct CDR3 sequences, approximately 8.9% of them seen just once. This clonotype was detected a few times. This CDR3 has 15 residues. Germline V gives CDR1 SGHTA, CDR2 FQGTGA. The V gene lost 8 bases and the J gene lost 5 bases, with 22 bases spanning the gap. The receptor comes from a human donor in good health (CMV status not recorded). Some clones in this sample may be carry-over from other donors' samples. Sequenced: PBMCs. This sequence joins TRBV7-3 and TRBJ2-7; TRBD1 is a possible D gene (6 bases). CDR3 in amino acids: CASGEDRKGLNEQYV. In DNA, the CDR3 is TGTGCCAGCGGGGAAGACAGGAAGGGTTTGAACGAGCAGTACGTC.